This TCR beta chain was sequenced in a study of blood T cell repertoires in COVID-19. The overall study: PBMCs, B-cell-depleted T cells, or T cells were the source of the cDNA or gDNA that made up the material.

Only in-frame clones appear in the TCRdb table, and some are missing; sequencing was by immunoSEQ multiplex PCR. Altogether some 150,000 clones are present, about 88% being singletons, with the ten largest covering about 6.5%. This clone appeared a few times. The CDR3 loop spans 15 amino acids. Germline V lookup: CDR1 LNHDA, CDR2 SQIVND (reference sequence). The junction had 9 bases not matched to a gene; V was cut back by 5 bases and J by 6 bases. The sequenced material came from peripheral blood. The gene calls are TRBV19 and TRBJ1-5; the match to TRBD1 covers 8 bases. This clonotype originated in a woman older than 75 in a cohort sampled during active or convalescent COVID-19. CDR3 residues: CASSGSGGRSQPQHF. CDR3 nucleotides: TGTGCCAGTAGTGGATCAGGGGGCCGCAGTCAGCCCCAGCATTTT.